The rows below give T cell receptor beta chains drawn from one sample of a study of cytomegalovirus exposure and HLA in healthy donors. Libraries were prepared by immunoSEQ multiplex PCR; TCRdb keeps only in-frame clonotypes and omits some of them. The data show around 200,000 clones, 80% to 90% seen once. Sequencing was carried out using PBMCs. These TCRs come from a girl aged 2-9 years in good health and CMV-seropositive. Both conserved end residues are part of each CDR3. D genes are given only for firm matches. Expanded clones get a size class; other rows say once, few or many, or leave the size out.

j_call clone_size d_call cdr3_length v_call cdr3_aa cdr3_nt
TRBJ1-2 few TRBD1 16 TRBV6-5 CASSYYFQEQGYGYTF TGTGCCAGCAGTTACTATTTCCAGGAACAGGGGTATGGCTACACCTTC
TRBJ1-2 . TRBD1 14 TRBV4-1 CASSLDRVLDGYTF TGCGCCAGCAGCCTCGACAGGGTTCTTGATGGCTACACCTTC
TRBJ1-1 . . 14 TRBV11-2 CASSPDSLNTEAFF TGTGCCAGCAGTCCCGACAGCTTGAACACTGAAGCTTTCTTT
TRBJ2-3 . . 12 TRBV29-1 CSVGRGSDTQYF TGCAGCGTTGGACGGGGTTCAGATACGCAGTATTTT
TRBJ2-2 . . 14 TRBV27 CASSTTGSPGELFF TGTGCCAGCAGTACAACAGGGTCCCCCGGGGAGCTGTTTTTT
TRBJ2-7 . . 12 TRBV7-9 CASSKTSYEQYF TGTGCCAGCAGCAAGACTAGCTACGAGCAGTACTTC
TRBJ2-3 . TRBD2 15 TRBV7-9 CASGPSGASTDTQYF TGTGCCAGCGGTCCTAGCGGAGCTAGCACAGATACGCAGTATTTT
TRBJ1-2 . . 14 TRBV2 CASLGGTINYGYTF TGTGCCAGCTTGGGGGGGACGATAAACTATGGCTACACCTTC
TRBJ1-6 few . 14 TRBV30 CARDRIARGSPLHF TGTGCCAGAGATAGAATCGCGCGGGGGTCACCCCTCCACTTT
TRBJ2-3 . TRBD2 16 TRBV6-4 CASSWLSGGRADTQYF TGTGCCAGCAGTTGGCTTAGCGGGGGCCGTGCAGATACGCAGTATTTT
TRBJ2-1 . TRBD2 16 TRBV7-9 CASSPLTSGTYNEQFF TGTGCCAGCAGTCCGTTGACTAGCGGTACCTACAATGAGCAGTTCTTC
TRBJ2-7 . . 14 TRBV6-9 CASSYVGQSYEQYF TGTGCCAGCAGTTATGTGGGACAATCCTACGAGCAGTACTTC
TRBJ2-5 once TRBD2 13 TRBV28 CASRSGGMETQYF TGTGCCAGCAGAAGCGGGGGGATGGAGACCCAGTACTTC
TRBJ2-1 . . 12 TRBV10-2 CASKTDYNEQFF TGCGCCAGCAAGACTGATTACAATGAGCAGTTCTTC
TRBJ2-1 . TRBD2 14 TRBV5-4 CASSFSGVQREQFF TGTGCCAGCAGCTTTAGCGGGGTCCAACGTGAGCAGTTCTTC
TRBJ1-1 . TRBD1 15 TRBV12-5 CASGRLQGARTEAFF TGTGCTAGTGGTCGATTGCAGGGGGCACGCACTGAAGCTTTCTTT
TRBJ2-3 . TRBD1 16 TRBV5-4 CASSSRDRVSADTQYF TGTGCCAGCAGCTCTCGGGACAGGGTCTCCGCAGATACGCAGTATTTT
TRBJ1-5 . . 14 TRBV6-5 CASSYSRRQGPQHF TGTGCCAGCAGTTACTCGAGACGCCAGGGGCCCCAGCATTTT
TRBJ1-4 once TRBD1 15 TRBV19 CASSPGGSLGEKLFF TGTGCCAGTAGTCCAGGGGGGAGTCTCGGAGAAAAACTGTTTTTT
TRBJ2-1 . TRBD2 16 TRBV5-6 CASSFKTSGLYNEQFF TGTGCCAGCAGCTTTAAAACTAGCGGTCTCTACAATGAGCAGTTCTTC
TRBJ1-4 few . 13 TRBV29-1 CSVRGGDNEKLFF TGCAGCGTTAGGGGGGGAGATAATGAAAAACTGTTTTTT
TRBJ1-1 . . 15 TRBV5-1 CASSLGVGGNTEAFF TGCGCCAGCAGCTTGGGGGTAGGGGGGAACACTGAAGCTTTCTTT
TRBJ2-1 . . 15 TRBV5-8 CASSFTISSYNEQFF TGTGCCAGCAGCTTCACTATTAGCTCCTACAATGAGCAGTTCTTC
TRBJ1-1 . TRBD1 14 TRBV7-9 CASSTIGQGAEAFF TGTGCCAGCAGCACTATCGGACAGGGGGCTGAAGCTTTCTTT
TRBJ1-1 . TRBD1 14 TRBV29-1 CSVDRTGGGTEAFF TGCAGCGTTGACCGGACAGGGGGCGGCACTGAAGCTTTCTTT
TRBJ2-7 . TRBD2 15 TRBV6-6 CASSKGTSGSYEQYF TGTGCCAGCAGCAAAGGGACTAGCGGTTCCTACGAGCAGTACTTC
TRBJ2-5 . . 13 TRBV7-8 CASSLEGDGTQYF TGTGCCAGCAGCTTAGAGGGAGACGGGACCCAGTACTTC
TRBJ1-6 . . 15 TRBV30 CAWSLGGNYNSPLHF TGTGCCTGGAGTCTCGGGGGGAACTATAATTCACCCCTCCACTTT
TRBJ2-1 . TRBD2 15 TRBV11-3 CASSLTTSGIGEQFF TGTGCCAGCAGCTTAACGACTAGCGGGATCGGTGAGCAGTTCTTC
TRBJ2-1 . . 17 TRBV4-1 CASSQALKGLIRNEQFF TGCGCCAGCAGCCAAGCGCTAAAGGGACTTATTAGGAATGAGCAGTTCTTC
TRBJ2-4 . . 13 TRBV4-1 CASSPTGWNIQYF TGCGCCAGCAGCCCGACAGGTTGGAACATTCAGTACTTC
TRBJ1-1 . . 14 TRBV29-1 CSVGSAGVNTEAFF TGCAGCGTTGGTTCCGCAGGGGTAAACACTGAAGCTTTCTTT
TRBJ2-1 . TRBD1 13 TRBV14 CASSQTTGDEQFF TGTGCCAGCAGCCAAACGACAGGGGATGAGCAGTTCTTC
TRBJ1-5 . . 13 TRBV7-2 CASSSSPTQPQHF TGTGCCAGCAGCTCTAGCCCTACCCAGCCCCAGCATTTT
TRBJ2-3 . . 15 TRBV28 CASSFPQVGQDTQYF TGTGCCAGCAGTTTTCCCCAGGTTGGACAAGATACGCAGTATTTT